This record covers a single TCR beta chain. Its antigen remains unidentified. Generated by immunoSEQ multiplex PCR, the TCRdb table keeps only in-frame clones and is missing some. This table has about 130,000 clones, more than 70% appearing once. While the first cohort had around 700 subjects, the donors belonged to the separate validation cohort of 100 to 150 subjects. The sample belongs to a study of cytomegalovirus exposure and HLA in healthy donors. Study-level points and caveats: The authors enumerated over 150 TCR beta chains as linked to cytomegalovirus.

The sequencing input was PBMCs. The sequence derives from a man in his thirties or forties in good health and CMV-seronegative.

The CDR3 protein is CASSDYRGRSGNTIYF. The CDR3 bases are TGTGCCAGCAGCGACTACAGGGGGCGCTCTGGAAACACCATATATTTT. V gene TRBV7-2 combines with J gene TRBJ1-3, with 9 bases aligning to TRBD1. V was pared by 5 bases and J by 0 bases, with 5 bases of the junction left unmatched. Germline CDR1 is SGHTA and CDR2 is FQGNSA. The CDR3 contains 16 residues.